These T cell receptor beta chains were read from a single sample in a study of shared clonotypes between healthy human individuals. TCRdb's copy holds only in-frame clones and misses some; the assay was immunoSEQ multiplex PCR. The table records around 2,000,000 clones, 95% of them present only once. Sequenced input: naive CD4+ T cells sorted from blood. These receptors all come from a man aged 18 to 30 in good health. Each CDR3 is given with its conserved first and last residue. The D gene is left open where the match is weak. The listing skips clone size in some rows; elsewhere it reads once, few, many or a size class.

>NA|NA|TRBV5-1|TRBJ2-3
TGCGCCAGCAGCATTGGGGACACAGATACGCAGTATTTT
CASSIGDTDTQYF
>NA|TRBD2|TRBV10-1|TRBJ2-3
TGCGCCAGCAGTGGCGGGAGCGCGCAGTATTTT
CASSGGSAQYF
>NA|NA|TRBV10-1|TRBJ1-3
TGCGCCAGCAGTGAGAGGGGCTCTGGAAACACCATATATTTT
CASSERGSGNTIYF
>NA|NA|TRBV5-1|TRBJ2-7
TGCGCCAGCAGTCGAGGGGCCGACGCCCTGGGCTACGAGCAGTACTTC
CASSRGADALGYEQYF
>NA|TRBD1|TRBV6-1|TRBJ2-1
TGTGCCAGCCAAAAAACGGGACAGGGGAGGGATGAGCAGTTCTTC
CASQKTGQGRDEQFF
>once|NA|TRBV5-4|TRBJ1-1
TGTGCCAGCAGCTTCTTCCAGATGAACACTGAAGCTTTCTTT
CASSFFQMNTEAFF
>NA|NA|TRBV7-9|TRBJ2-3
TGTGCCAGCAGCCTAAGGGACTCTAGCACAGATACGCAGTATTTT
CASSLRDSSTDTQYF
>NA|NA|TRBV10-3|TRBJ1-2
TGTGCCATCAGTGACGATGGGAAGTATGGCTACACCTTC
CAISDDGKYGYTF
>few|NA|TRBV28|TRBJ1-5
TGTGCCAGCAGGAACTGGAGCAATCAGCCCCAGCATTTT
CASRNWSNQPQHF
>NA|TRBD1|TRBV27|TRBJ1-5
TGTGCCAGCAGTTTATTTGGGACAGGCGATCAGCCCCAGCATTTT
CASSLFGTGDQPQHF
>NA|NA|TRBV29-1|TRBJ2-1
TGCAGCGTTGTTTTGCGAGGGAGACCCAATGAGCAGTTCTTC
CSVVLRGRPNEQFF
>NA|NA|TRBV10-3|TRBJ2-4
TGTGCCATCAGTGAGTCGGGAAAGTCGGCCAAAAACATTCAGTACTTC
CAISESGKSAKNIQYF
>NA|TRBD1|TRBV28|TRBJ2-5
TGTGCCAGCACCCTCCTGACAGGGGCCAGGGAGACCCAGTACTTC
CASTLLTGARETQYF
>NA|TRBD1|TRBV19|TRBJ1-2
TGTGCCAGTATCCCTGGACAGGGGTGGTACTATGGCTACACCTTC
CASIPGQGWYYGYTF
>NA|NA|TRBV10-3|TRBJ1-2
TGTGCCATCAGTGAGTCGGATGTTCGACAGGCCTATGGCTACACCTTC
CAISESDVRQAYGYTF